Shown below are 24 T cell receptor beta chains from a single sample sequenced in a study of CXCR3-negative and CXCR3-positive naive CD8 T cells. The TRB cDNA libraries were prepared by 5' RACE with UMI labels. TCRdb re-called the 5' RACE reads; one entry per CDR3 protein, DNA not given. The table lists 35,000 to 50,000 distinct CDR3 sequences. The sample comprised memory CD8+ T cells from blood. Source of these receptors: a human donor in good health. Some clones in this sample may be carry-over from other donors' samples.

V usage is TRBV6-5 and J usage is TRBJ2-1; TCRdb calls TRBD1, which cannot be checked without DNA. The CDR3 has 14 residues. Germline V lookup: CDR1 MNHEY, CDR2 SVGAGI. CDR3: CASSFQGSENEQFF.

The rearrangement links TRBV28 to TRBJ2-7; checking the TCRdb D call of TRBD1 is not possible without DNA. Germline-derived CDR1 and CDR2 are MDHEN and SYDVKM. The CDR3 loop spans 13 amino acids. CDR3 protein: CASSPRASYEQYF.

This CDR3 reads CASRTSGGATYNEQFF. The J gene is TRBJ2-1, the V gene TRBV12-3 or TRBV12-4; TCRdb calls TRBD2, which cannot be checked without DNA. This CDR3 comprises 16 residues.

The V and J genes are TRBV5-1 and TRBJ1-1. CDR3 size: 17 residues. CDR1 and CDR2 (germline): SGHRS, YFSETQ. This CDR3 is CASSLAGWRISITEAFF.

The V and J genes are TRBV4-3 and TRBJ2-3; there is no DNA to check the TCRdb D call of TRBD1. The CDR3 runs 13 residues. Per germline, CDR1 LGHNA and CDR2 YSLEER. CDR3 amino acids: CASSWDGRDTQYF.

The chain combines TRBV14 with TRBJ2-1; TCRdb gives TRBD1 as the D gene, but with no DNA this cannot be confirmed. This CDR3 has 14 amino acids. CDR1 and CDR2 from the germline V gene are SGHDN and FVKESK. CDR3 amino acids: CASSPTGGRTVQFF.

This rearrangement joins TRBV6-4 to TRBJ1-6; TCRdb proposes TRBD1, but this gene call is untestable without DNA. The CDR3 has 15 residues. Per the germline V gene, CDR1 is MRHNA and CDR2 is SNTAGT. CDR3 residues: CASSDLGQGRSPLHF.

The V and J genes are TRBV29-1 and TRBJ2-2; TCRdb's D call of TRBD1 is untestable without DNA. Germline-derived CDR1 and CDR2 are SQVTM and ANQGSEA. The CDR3 runs 12 residues. CDR3 in amino acids: CSGFGGLGELFF.

The chain employs TRBV7-8 and TRBJ1-3. The CDR3 spans 14 residues. Germline V gene data show CDR1 as SGHVS and CDR2 as FQNEAQ. The chain's CDR3 is CASSLVGSGNTIYF.

This chain connects TRBV5-5 to TRBJ2-3; the TCRdb D gene call, TRBD1, has no DNA to confirm it. The germline gives CDR1 SGHKS, CDR2 YYEKEE (reference sequence). CDR3 length equals 17 residues. The CDR3 is CASSILIAGRGSDTQYF.

CDR3: CASSESPGGSYGANVLTF. The V gene is TRBV6-4, the J gene TRBJ2-6; the D gene TCRdb calls, TRBD1, cannot be checked with no DNA. This CDR3 region has 18 residues. The V gene's germline CDR1 is MRHNA and CDR2 SNTAGT.

The J gene is TRBJ2-5, the V gene TRBV7-2; TCRdb outputs TRBD2, but without DNA this stays unchecked. Germline assignment: CDR1 SGHTA and CDR2 FQGNSA. This CDR3 comprises 16 residues. The CDR3: CASSQPRDFYQETQYF. Drawing the rest from reference TRBV7-2 and TRBJ2-5, the complete variable domain is GAGVSQSPSNKVTEKGKDVELRCDPISGHTALYWYRQSLGQGLEFLIYFQGNSAPDKSGLPSDRFSAERTGGSVSTLTIQRTQQEDSAVYLCASSQPRDFYQETQYFGPGTRLLVL.

The chain uses TRBV6-5 and TRBJ1-1; there is no DNA to check the TCRdb D call of TRBD1. The length of the CDR3 is 16 residues. The germline CDR1 and CDR2 sequences are MNHEY and SVGAGI. The CDR3 reads CASSHYTPTGTGVAFF.

The chain joins TRBV2 to TRBJ2-7; TCRdb proposes TRBD1, but this gene call is untestable without DNA. In germline, CDR1 is SNHLY, CDR2 FYNNEI. There are 11 residues in the CDR3. The CDR3 sequence: CASNGGNEQYF.

The rearrangement joins TRBV21-1 to TRBJ2-7; no DNA is available, so the TRBD2 call from TCRdb remains unchecked. TRBV21-1 is noted as a pseudogene. The CDR3 is 20 amino acids. The CDR3 here is CASSKRPAGTSGGPSYEQYF.

V is TRBV7-2 and J is TRBJ2-5; no DNA is available, so the TRBD2 call from TCRdb remains unchecked. Germline-derived CDR1 and CDR2 are SGHTA and FQGNSA. This CDR3 region has 16 residues. CDR3 protein: CASSLEVPAGQETQYF.

This CDR3 is CASSRSPGREQYF. The chain is built from TRBV6-5 and TRBJ2-7; TCRdb gives TRBD1 as the D gene, but with no DNA this cannot be confirmed. This CDR3 spans 13 amino acids. Per germline, CDR1 MNHEY and CDR2 SVGAGI.

The chain employs TRBV20-1 and TRBJ2-3. Germline CDR1 and CDR2: DFQATT and SNEGSKA (reference sequence). This CDR3 is 21 amino acids long. The CDR3 is CSARDRELGRTVKRKTDTQYF.

The chain employs TRBV4-3 and TRBJ2-5; the TRBD2 assignment by TCRdb is unverifiable without DNA. CDR3 length equals 14 residues. Germline CDR1 and CDR2: LGHNA and YSLEER. The CDR3 protein is CASSQVAGQETQYF.

The CDR3 sequence is CATERDPENQPQHF. This rearrangement joins TRBV6-2 or TRBV6-3 to TRBJ1-5. The germline CDR1 and CDR2 sequences are MNHEY and SVGEGT. The CDR3 spans 14 residues.

The chain couples TRBV7-3 to TRBJ2-1; TCRdb gives TRBD1 as the D gene, but with no DNA this cannot be confirmed. Germline V gene sequence: CDR1 SGHTA, CDR2 FQGTGA. The CDR3 loop spans 14 amino acids. CDR3 residues: CASSEQGAHNEQFF. Complete variable domain (other parts from reference TRBV7-3 and TRBJ2-1): GAGVSQTPSNKVTEKGKYVELRCDPISGHTALYWYRQSLGQGPEFLIYFQGTGAADDSGLPNDRFFAVRPEGSVSTLKIQRTERGDSAVYLCASSEQGAHNEQFFGPGTRLTVL.

The chain joins TRBV20-1 to TRBJ1-1; TCRdb outputs TRBD1, but without DNA this stays unchecked. Germline CDR1 and CDR2: DFQATT and SNEGSKA (reference sequence). The CDR3 sequence is 16 residues long. CDR3 region: CSGGWGIGTENTEAFF.

V and J are TRBV4-1 and TRBJ1-4; the TCRdb call, TRBD1, lacks DNA for checking. The CDR3 is 17 residues long. CDR1 MGHRA and CDR2 YSYEKL come from the germline V gene. CDR3 protein: CASSPHPRTGPDKKLFF.

The V call is TRBV12-3 or TRBV12-4, the J call TRBJ2-7. The CDR3 is 12 residues long. CDR3 amino acids: CASSFISDEQYF.